This T cell receptor (beta chain) was sequenced for a study of blood T cell repertoires in COVID-19. Germline lookup yields CDR1 SQVTM and CDR2 ANQGSEA. The CDR3 is 12 amino acids. With V trimmed by 7 bases and J by 3 bases, 3 bases remained unmatched. The method was immunoSEQ multiplex PCR; TCRdb's version includes in-frame clones alone and lacks a portion of them. The data contain fewer than 150,000 clones, roughly four fifths of them singletons. Sequencing was done on a sample of peripheral blood. The V call is TRBV29-1, the J call TRBJ1-1; 9 bases match TRBD1. This TCR derives from a woman between 50 and 59 years old with acute or convalescent COVID-19. The CDR3 DNA reads as TGCAGCGCTGGACAGGGGTACACTGAAGCTTTCTTT. Translating it yields CSAGQGYTEAFF.